One and the same sample provided the 22 T cell receptor beta chains below, sequenced in a study of cytomegalovirus exposure and HLA in healthy donors. PCR primers comprised 60 Vbeta and 13 Jbeta primers. Clones were read by immunoSEQ multiplex PCR, and TCRdb kept only the in-frame ones, dropping some. Of 200,000 to 250,000 clones in the sample, more than 75% are singletons; the top ten hold around 5.4%. The specimen sequenced was PBMCs. The receptors derive from a woman between 40 and 50 years old in good health and CMV-seropositive.

This rearrangement joins TRBV6-5 to TRBJ2-1, with D perhaps TRBD2 (6 bases). With 2 bases removed from V and 7 bases from J, the gap between germline ends came to 18 bases. Germline lookup yields CDR1 MNHEY and CDR2 SVGAGI. The CDR3 covers 16 residues. CDR3 sequence reads: CASSYGSAGRKNEQFF. The CDR3 DNA reads TGTGCCAGCAGTTACGGAAGTGCGGGAAGGAAGAATGAGCAGTTCTTC.

The chain employs TRBV30 and TRBJ2-7; no clear D gene. The CDR3 totals 11 residues. Trimming took 1 base from V and 7 from J, leaving 8 bases between them. From germline, CDR1 is GTSNPN and CDR2 SVGIG (reference sequence). CDR3 protein: CAWSARGEQYF. CDR3 nucleotide sequence: TGTGCCTGGAGTGCTCGAGGAGAGCAGTACTTC.

This chain connects TRBV6-5 to TRBJ1-5, with 7 positions matching TRBD1. This CDR3 is 15 amino acids long. Trimming removed 6 bases from V and 2 bases from J; junction bases left unmatched: 7. Per germline, CDR1 MNHEY and CDR2 SVGAGI. The CDR3 loop is CASSLRGLGNQPQHF. Written as DNA, the CDR3 is TGTGCCAGCAGCCTCAGGGGGTTAGGCAATCAGCCCCAGCATTTT.

The genes are TRBV28 and TRBJ2-1; D is uncertain. CDR3 size: 12 residues. Germline-derived CDR1 and CDR2 are MDHEN and SYDVKM. V lost 3 bases and J 7 bases, leaving 7 bases between the germline ends. The CDR3 DNA reads as TGTGCCAGCAGTTTCCTAATTAATGAGCAGTTCTTC. This gives the protein CASSFLINEQFF. Supplemented by reference TRBV28 and TRBJ2-1, the full variable domain reads DVKVTQSSRYLVKRTGEKVFLECVQDMDHENMFWYRQDPGLGLRLIYFSYDVKMKEKGDIPEGYSVSREKKERFSLILESASTNQTSMYLCASSFLINEQFFGPGTRLTVL.

The chain couples TRBV29-1 to TRBJ1-2, with 10 nucleotides matching TRBD1. The germline V gene encodes CDR1 SQVTM and CDR2 ANQGSEA. The CDR3 loop spans 13 amino acids. After removal of 4 bases from V and 7 bases from J, the junction contained 6 bases not matched to a gene. The CDR3 nucleotides read TGCAGCGTTGGGTCTGGGACAGGGGTTGGCTACACCTTC. Translated: CSVGSGTGVGYTF.

This chain connects TRBV7-2 to TRBJ2-3; TRBD1 is a possible D gene (6 bases). The germline CDR1 and CDR2 sequences are SGHTA and FQGNSA. V was pared by 1 base and J by 3 bases, with 14 bases between. The CDR3 has 16 amino acids. CDR3 protein: CASSLELAGATDTQYF. DNA for the CDR3: TGTGCCAGCAGCTTAGAGTTAGCAGGGGCTACAGATACGCAGTATTTT.

This chain joins TRBV11-2 and TRBJ1-2, with D hard to call. The germline V and J ends were trimmed by 6 bases and 7 bases, with 9 bases remaining between them. In germline, CDR1 is SGHAT, CDR2 FQNNGV. CDR3 size: 11 residues. The CDR3 reads CASSPRAGYTF. The CDR3 DNA follows: TGTGCCAGCAGTCCGCGGGCTGGCTACACCTTC.

This chain connects TRBV7-8 to TRBJ1-4; D is ambiguous. This CDR3 comprises 15 residues. With 1 base removed from V and 0 bases from J, the gap between germline ends came to 6 bases. The V gene's germline CDR1 is SGHVS and CDR2 FQNEAQ. The CDR3 coding sequence is TGTGCCAGCAGCTTAGGAGCGTCAACTAATGAAAAACTGTTTTTT. The encoded protein is CASSLGASTNEKLFF.

CDR3: CASSRPGQGYYGYTF. The CDR3 DNA is TGTGCCAGCAGTAGGCCGGGACAGGGGTACTATGGCTACACCTTC. This chain joins TRBV27 and TRBJ1-2, with 10 bases aligning to TRBD1. CDR3 size: 15 residues. Germline V gene lookup returns CDR1 MNHEY and CDR2 SMNVEV (reference sequence). V lost 5 bases, J lost 3 bases, and 6 bases stayed unmatched.

As to this clone: At one boundary the junction diverges from the germline segment, which might be a read error. The gene calls are TRBV7-9 and TRBJ2-2; D is unresolved. The germline V gene has CDR1 SEHNR and CDR2 FQNEAQ (reference sequence). There are 13 residues in the CDR3. The DNA of the CDR3 is TGTTCCAGCAGCTTAGAGGCGGTCGGGGAGCTGTTTTTT. This sequence encodes CSSSLEAVGELFF.

The rearrangement joins TRBV6-5 to TRBJ1-4, with 8 positions matching TRBD1. The CDR3 runs to 15 residues. CDR1 is MNHEY, CDR2 SVGAGI, per germline. V lost 4 bases and J lost 7; bases outside the gene matches: 8. The CDR3 bases are TGTGCCAGCAGTTCCGGACAGGGAGTGAGTGAAAAACTGTTTTTT. It encodes CASSSGQGVSEKLFF.

The sample holds one count of this clone. This chain connects TRBV9 to TRBJ2-5; D possibly corresponds to TRBD2 (6 bases). Germline V gene sequence: CDR1 SGDLS, CDR2 YYNGEE. The length of the CDR3 is 17 residues. V lost 3 bases and J 5 bases, leaving 23 bases between the germline ends. CDR3: CASSAQRQGGDTETQYF. Here the CDR3 DNA reads TGTGCCAGCAGCGCCCAGCGGCAAGGCGGGGATACGGAGACCCAGTACTTC.

The chain uses TRBV5-1 and TRBJ1-4; perhaps TRBD1 as D (6 bases). Germline CDR1 reads SGHRS; CDR2 reads YFSETQ. This CDR3 is built from 16 residues. Trimming left V 4 bases short and J 8 bases short, with 21 bases between. The CDR3 here is CASSPQTAGEGEKLFF. For the CDR3, the DNA is TGCGCCAGCAGCCCCCAAACCGCAGGGGAAGGCGAAAAACTGTTTTTT.

The rearrangement links TRBV4-3 to TRBJ2-7; 12 bases match TRBD2. The CDR3 spans 18 residues. Germline trimming cut 0 bases from V and 1 base from J; bases unmatched to any gene: 7. CDR1 and CDR2 from the germline V gene are LGHNA and YSLEER. CDR3 region: CASSQDQLAGGISYEQYF. The CDR3 coding sequence is TGCGCCAGCAGCCAAGATCAACTAGCGGGAGGTATATCCTACGAGCAGTACTTC.

The chain combines TRBV4-3 with TRBJ2-3; TRBD2 agrees at 11 bases. CDR1 is LGHNA, CDR2 YSLEER, per germline. The junction had 4 bases not matched to a gene; V was cut back by 1 base and J by 1 base. The CDR3 totals 17 residues. The CDR3 reads CASSQGLLAGGTDTQYF. For the CDR3, the DNA is TGCGCCAGCAGCCAAGGCCTACTAGCGGGAGGCACAGATACGCAGTATTTT.

This clone was seen a few times. V is TRBV7-8 and J is TRBJ1-2; no clear D gene. Looked up from germline, CDR1 is SGHVS and CDR2 is FQNEAQ. The length of the CDR3 is 15 residues. Trimming removed 0 bases at V and 5 bases at J, with 13 bases between. CDR3 loop: CASSLASPGSYGYTF. The CDR3 nucleotides are TGTGCCAGCAGCTTAGCCTCGCCGGGGAGTTATGGCTACACCTTC.

The chain employs TRBV10-3 and TRBJ2-5; TRBD2 matches at 8 bases. With the DNA end fitting TRBJ2-7 better, the J assignment may be wrong. This CDR3 has 13 residues. Germline loops: CDR1 ENHRY, CDR2 SYGVKD. The CDR3 nucleotides read TGTGCCATTACCCCAGCGGGAGCCTACGAGCAGTACTTC. Protein: CAITPAGAYEQYF.

The chain recombines TRBV29-1 with TRBJ2-1; TRBD1 aligns across 8 bases. V shed 4 bases, J shed 5 bases, and the junction held 4 bases outside the gene matches. The CDR3 length is 13 residues. Germline V lookup: CDR1 SQVTM, CDR2 ANQGSEA. As DNA, the CDR3 is TGCAGCGTTGGGTGGACAGGGAACAATGAGCAGTTCTTC. Amino acids: CSVGWTGNNEQFF.

This clone was recorded once. The DNA of the CDR3 is TGCGCCAGCAGCCAAGATGGGACAGGGAAAGCTTTCTTT. Its translation: CASSQDGTGKAFF. The V gene is TRBV5-1, the J gene TRBJ1-1, with 9 bases identical to TRBD1. The CDR3 consists of 13 residues. V lost 4 bases, J lost 9 bases, and 7 bases stayed unmatched. Germline V gene sequence: CDR1 SGHRS, CDR2 YFSETQ.

This clone has only one observation. The chain is built from TRBV5-6 and TRBJ2-1; 10 bases align to TRBD2. V dropped 4 bases and J dropped 9; count of bases not matched to a gene: 4. CDR1 and CDR2 (germline): SGHDT, YYEEEE. CDR3 length: 13 amino acids. In DNA, the CDR3 is TGTGCCAGCAGCCGACGGACTAGCGGTGAGCAGTTCTTC. This sequence encodes CASSRRTSGEQFF.

On this clone: The identical CDR3 is also encoded by other nucleotide sequences in the sample. This sequence joins TRBV9 and TRBJ1-1; no definite D call. Germline V CDR1 and CDR2: SGDLS, YYNGEE. The CDR3 length is 13 residues. Trimming removed 0 bases at V and 0 bases at J, with 3 bases between. The CDR3 DNA follows: TGTGCCAGCAGCGTAGAGCTGAACACTGAAGCTTTCTTT. Encoded protein: CASSVELNTEAFF. Filled out from reference TRBV9 and TRBJ1-1, the complete variable domain reads DSGVTQTPKHLITATGQRVTLRCSPRSGDLSVYWYQQSLDQGLQFLIQYYNGEERAKGNILERFSAQQFPDLHSELNLSSLELGDSALYFCASSVELNTEAFFGQGTRLTVV.

Turning to this clone: Germline is not matched at one junction end, which may reflect a read error. This sequence joins TRBV6-5 and TRBJ2-7, with TRBD1 identical over 8 bases. CDR1 is MNHEY and CDR2 is SVGAGI in the germline V gene. The CDR3 length is 12 residues. CDR3 residues: CASSGGTQTRFF. In DNA, the CDR3 is TGTGCCAGCTCAGGGGGCACCCAGACCAGGTTCTTC.